These 27 T cell receptor beta chains originate from one sample sequenced in a study of shared clonotypes between healthy human individuals. Repertoires were generated with immunoSEQ multiplex PCR, while TCRdb's copy carries only in-frame clones and drops some. Among about 510,000 clones listed, more than 65% were seen once. Input material: PBMCs. Source of these receptors: a middle-aged woman in good health. Some clones in this sample may be carry-over from other donors' samples.

In this sample, this clone turned up once. The CDR3 DNA follows: TGTGCCAGCAGTTTGGGCCAGATAAGCTCTGGGGCCAACGTCCTGACTTTC. It encodes CASSLGQISSGANVLTF. This chain connects TRBV27 to TRBJ2-6; D gene uncertain. The CDR3 is 17 residues long. In germline, CDR1 is MNHEY, CDR2 SMNVEV (reference sequence). The germline V and J ends were trimmed by 3 bases and 0 bases, with 12 bases remaining between them.

The CDR3 region is CASKGGNANTGELFF. CDR3 coding DNA: TGTGCCAGCAAGGGGGGCAACGCGAACACCGGGGAGCTGTTTTTT. The chain couples TRBV2 to TRBJ2-2; D possibly matches TRBD1 or TRBD2 (6 bases each). Trimming took off 7 bases at V and 0 bases at J, with 12 bases between the two ends. CDR3 length: 15 amino acids. The germline gives CDR1 SNHLY, CDR2 FYNNEI. Looking up the rest from reference TRBV2 and TRBJ2-2 gives the full variable domain: EPEVTQTPSHQVTQMGQEVILRCVPISNHLYFYWYRQILGQKVEFLVSFYNNEISEKSEIFDDQFSVERPDGSNFTLKIRSTKLEDSAMYFCASKGGNANTGELFFGEGSRLTVL.

This clone was found a few times. The chain joins TRBV2 to TRBJ1-4, with TRBD1 as a possible D gene (5 bases). This CDR3 region has 16 residues. Trimming stripped 1 base from V and 1 base from J, with 10 bases between. Per the germline V gene, CDR1 is SNHLY and CDR2 is FYNNEI. In DNA form, the CDR3 reads TGTGCCAGCAGTGAAGGGGCGGGGCGAACTAATGAAAAACTGTTTTTT. Encoded protein: CASSEGAGRTNEKLFF.

V gene TRBV7-3 combines with J gene TRBJ2-6; weak D call: TRBD1 (5 bases). Germline CDR1 is SGHTA and CDR2 is FQGTGA. V was clipped by 1 base and J by 4 bases, with 14 bases between them. CDR3 length equals 17 residues. In DNA form, the CDR3 reads TGTGCCAGCAGCTTAAACCCCATAGGGGCGGGGGCCAACGTCCTGACTTTC. Its protein is CASSLNPIGAGANVLTF.

The chain couples TRBV25-1 to TRBJ2-2; D is unresolved. Deletions cut 5 bases from V and 4 bases from J, with 8 bases between. Germline lookup yields CDR1 MGHDK and CDR2 SYGVNS. The CDR3 extends over 13 amino acids. The CDR3 DNA reads as TGTGCCAGCAGTCCTATGGGCACCGGGGAGCTGTTTTTT. Amino acids: CASSPMGTGELFF.

V is TRBV27 and J is TRBJ2-5; D tentatively reads TRBD1 or TRBD2 (5 bases each). CDR3 length: 15 amino acids. Germline CDR1 and CDR2: MNHEY and SMNVEV (reference sequence). Trimming cost V 4 bases and J 2 bases, with 14 bases left between them. The CDR3 is CASSSGQVIQETQYF. Written as DNA, the CDR3 is TGTGCCAGCAGTTCGGGGCAGGTGATACAAGAGACCCAGTACTTC.

The chain uses TRBV7-2 and TRBJ2-7, with 10 bases lining up with TRBD2. This CDR3 is 16 amino acids long. Germline CDR1 reads SGHTA; CDR2 reads FQGNSA. With 0 bases clipped from V and 5 bases from J, the junction kept 7 bases outside the gene matches. CDR3 sequence reads: CASSLAGLAGVDEQYF. CDR3 coding DNA: TGTGCCAGCAGCTTAGCTGGGCTAGCGGGAGTAGACGAGCAGTACTTC.

This clone was observed once. The chain employs TRBV5-4 and TRBJ2-4, with TRBD2 matching over 10 bases. CDR1 and CDR2 (germline): SGHNT, YYREEE (reference sequence). The V segment lost 4 bases and the J segment 5 bases; nucleotides outside the gene matches: 6. This CDR3 is built from 15 residues. Here the CDR3 reads CASSQRGLAENIQYF. DNA of the CDR3: TGTGCCAGCAGCCAGCGAGGACTAGCGGAAAACATTCAGTACTTC.

This sequence joins TRBV11-3 and TRBJ2-2; D gene unclear. V lost 5 bases and J 1 base, leaving 14 bases between the germline ends. The CDR3 has 16 residues. From germline, CDR1 is SGHNT and CDR2 YENEEA. The CDR3 region is CASSQDILGNTGELFF. The CDR3 DNA sequence: TGTGCCAGCAGCCAAGATATCCTAGGGAACACCGGGGAGCTGTTTTTT.

The chain is built from TRBV7-9 and TRBJ2-5, with TRBD1 matching over 9 bases. J gave up 5 bases and V 5 bases, and 6 bases lay outside the gene matches. Germline V gene sequence: CDR1 SEHNR, CDR2 FQNEAQ (reference sequence). The CDR3 length is 14 residues. DNA for the CDR3: TGTGCCAGCAGCCCGGGACAGGGTGGGGAGACCCAGTACTTC. This gives the protein CASSPGQGGETQYF.

The chain uses TRBV30 and TRBJ1-5; D gene ambiguous. The germline gives CDR1 GTSNPN, CDR2 SVGIG (reference sequence). This CDR3 has 13 amino acids. Trimming took off 0 bases at V and 6 bases at J, with 9 bases between the two ends. In DNA form, the CDR3 reads TGTGCCTGGAGTGTACCCATCCCTCAGCCCCAGCATTTT. Encoded protein: CAWSVPIPQPQHF.

CDR3 protein: CAWSGALGPSYQETQYF. CDR3 nucleotide sequence: TGTGCCTGGAGTGGGGCACTAGGACCGTCCTACCAAGAGACCCAGTACTTC. This chain uses TRBV30 with TRBJ2-5; D possibly corresponds to TRBD2 (5 bases). There are 17 residues in the CDR3. Germline CDR1 is GTSNPN and CDR2 is SVGIG (reference sequence). Trimming stripped 1 base from V and 0 bases from J, with 18 bases between.

V is TRBV11-2 and J is TRBJ2-3; 12 positions match TRBD2. The germline V gene encodes CDR1 SGHAT and CDR2 FQNNGV. This CDR3 is 15 amino acids long. Trimming took 4 bases from V and 5 from J; bases not matched to a gene: 4. CDR3 sequence reads: CASSSLAGGGDTQYF. The CDR3 DNA follows: TGTGCCAGCAGCTCCCTAGCGGGAGGGGGAGATACGCAGTATTTT.

This clone was seen only once. Additional DNA sequences in this sample encode the identical CDR3. The J gene is TRBJ2-7, the V gene TRBV18; D is ambiguous. V was clipped by 2 bases and J by 4 bases, with 3 bases between them. The length of the CDR3 is 11 residues. Germline CDR1 KGHSH, CDR2 LQKENI. The CDR3 reads CASSPEYEQYF. The CDR3 DNA sequence: TGTGCCAGCTCACCAGAATACGAGCAGTACTTC.

The chain uses TRBV2 and TRBJ2-7; 7 positions agree with TRBD1. The CDR3 totals 13 residues. From germline, CDR1 is SNHLY and CDR2 FYNNEI. V shed 7 bases, J shed 3 bases, and the junction held 6 bases outside the gene matches. CDR3 in DNA: TGTGCCAGCATGGGGACAGACTACTACGAGCAGTACTTC. This gives the protein CASMGTDYYEQYF. The full variable domain, in which reference TRBV2 and TRBJ2-7 provide the parts outside the CDR3, is EPEVTQTPSHQVTQMGQEVILRCVPISNHLYFYWYRQILGQKVEFLVSFYNNEISEKSEIFDDQFSVERPDGSNFTLKIRSTKLEDSAMYFCASMGTDYYEQYFGPGTRLTVT.

The rearrangement links TRBV7-9 to TRBJ2-1, with D tentatively TRBD2 (6 bases). CDR1 is SEHNR, CDR2 FQNEAQ, per germline (reference sequence). The CDR3 spans 15 residues. Deletions cut 1 base from V and 5 bases from J, with 12 bases between. The CDR3 DNA is TGTGCCAGCAGCTTAGGGCCTAGCGCTAACAATGAGCAGTTCTTC. Translation: CASSLGPSANNEQFF.

The chain links TRBV11-2 to TRBJ2-3; D is uncertain. This CDR3 is built from 13 residues. Germline CDR1 and CDR2: SGHAT and FQNNGV. Between the trimmed V and J ends, which lost 10 bases and 0 bases, there was a span of 11 bases. The CDR3: CANQARSTDTQYF. In nucleotides, the CDR3 is TGTGCCAACCAAGCGAGAAGCACAGATACGCAGTATTTT.

The rearrangement links TRBV5-4 to TRBJ1-1, with TRBD1 matching 8 bases. Trimming removed 4 bases from V and 2 bases from J; junction bases left unmatched: 7. The CDR3 length is 15 residues. Germline V gene lookup returns CDR1 SGHNT and CDR2 YYREEE (reference sequence). CDR3: CASSPRDRLNTEAFF. The CDR3 region has the DNA TGTGCCAGCAGCCCCAGGGACAGGTTAAACACTGAAGCTTTCTTT.

The genes are TRBV29-1 and TRBJ2-2, with 10 bases matching TRBD1. CDR1 is SQVTM, CDR2 ANQGSEA, per germline. The CDR3 totals 14 residues. V trimming: 7 bases; J trimming: 2 bases; junction bases outside the gene matches: 4. The CDR3 reads CSAGTGANTGELFF. CDR3 nucleotides: TGCAGCGCTGGGACAGGGGCCAACACCGGGGAGCTGTTTTTT.

The V call is TRBV29-1, the J call TRBJ2-7; D is perhaps TRBD1 or TRBD2 (7 bases each). The CDR3 runs to 16 residues. The V and J ends lost 3 bases and 5 bases respectively, with 23 bases between them. Germline lookup yields CDR1 SQVTM and CDR2 ANQGSEA. CDR3 in amino acids: CSVDRGRGGGPHEQYF. CDR3 nucleotide sequence: TGCAGCGTTGATAGGGGCAGGGGGGGCGGTCCCCACGAGCAGTACTTC.

The V call is TRBV7-9, the J call TRBJ1-2, with 8 bases lining up with TRBD1. The V and J ends lost 5 bases and 2 bases, in that order; junction bases with no gene match: 7. The CDR3 extends over 15 amino acids. Germline CDR1 reads SEHNR; CDR2 reads FQNEAQ (reference sequence). CDR3 protein: CASSPTDRGNYGYTF. As DNA, the CDR3 is TGTGCCAGCAGCCCGACCGACAGGGGCAACTATGGCTACACCTTC.

The chain recombines TRBV5-4 with TRBJ2-1, with 14 bases lining up with TRBD2. Trimming took 3 bases from V and 3 from J; bases not matched to a gene: 5. Germline CDR1 is SGHNT and CDR2 is YYREEE (reference sequence). This CDR3 is 17 amino acids long. The chain's CDR3 is CASSSGTSGSIYNEQFF. Here the CDR3 DNA reads TGTGCCAGCAGCTCCGGGACTAGCGGGAGCATCTACAATGAGCAGTTCTTC.

The CDR3 sequence: CASRGGVAYNEQFF. The CDR3 DNA reads as TGTGCCAGCAGGGGAGGGGTTGCCTACAATGAGCAGTTCTTC. The gene calls are TRBV2 and TRBJ2-1; 7 nucleotides agree with TRBD2. Germline loops: CDR1 SNHLY, CDR2 FYNNEI. V lost 6 bases and J lost 2; bases outside the gene matches: 4. The CDR3 is 14 amino acids. The full variable domain, rest sourced from reference TRBV2 and TRBJ2-1, is EPEVTQTPSHQVTQMGQEVILRCVPISNHLYFYWYRQILGQKVEFLVSFYNNEISEKSEIFDDQFSVERPDGSNFTLKIRSTKLEDSAMYFCASRGGVAYNEQFFGPGTRLTVL.

This chain uses TRBV10-2 with TRBJ1-5; 7 bases align to TRBD1. This CDR3 is built from 15 residues. Losses at the gene ends were 0 bases for V and 4 bases for J; bases not matched to a gene: 3. In germline, CDR1 is WSHSY, CDR2 SAAADI. The DNA of the CDR3 is TGCGCCAGCAGTGAGTCGGGACAGCGTAATCAGCCCCAGCATTTT. Translating it yields CASSESGQRNQPQHF.

V and J are TRBV9 and TRBJ2-7, with D perhaps TRBD2 (6 bases). There are 16 residues in the CDR3. Trimming shortened V by 4 bases and J by 0 bases, and 17 bases separated the two germline ends. Germline V lookup: CDR1 SGDLS, CDR2 YYNGEE. Here the CDR3 DNA reads TGTGCCAGCAGCCCCCGCGGGGACGGGAGCTCCTACGAGCAGTACTTC. Translation gives CASSPRGDGSSYEQYF.

The genes are TRBV18 and TRBJ2-7; 8 bases align to TRBD2. The length of the CDR3 is 15 residues. Germline assignment: CDR1 KGHSH and CDR2 LQKENI. V was pared by 6 bases and J by 5 bases, with 12 bases of the junction left unmatched. The CDR3 loop is CASSPGLVGQNEQYF. The CDR3 bases are TGTGCCAGCTCCCCGGGACTAGTCGGGCAGAACGAGCAGTACTTC.

The rearrangement links TRBV30 to TRBJ1-4; maybe TRBD1 (5 bases). CDR3 size: 14 residues. V shed 0 bases and J shed 6 bases, with 11 bases lying between them. The germline V gene has CDR1 GTSNPN and CDR2 SVGIG (reference sequence). CDR3 sequence reads: CAWSVQAIDEKLFF. CDR3 bases: TGTGCCTGGAGTGTACAGGCGATCGATGAAAAACTGTTTTTT.